Sequencing of this T cell receptor (beta chain) was carried out in a study of blood T cells in healthy people across ages. Study-level points and caveats: The long-lived group displayed more naive CD4+ cells, plus higher diversity, than the aged donors did.

CDR3 length equals 13 residues. Germline V lookup: CDR1 MNHEY, CDR2 SVGEGT. Trimming removed 2 bases from V and 2 bases from J, with 7 bases in between. The use of a sample-barcoded 5' primer and a J-beta primer mix characterized a second PCR of about 7 to 12 cycles. Every sample gave at least 2.5 million paired-end reads containing CDR3. TCRdb reprocessed the 5' RACE reads via MiXCR and lists one record per CDR3 protein. The data contain about 400,000 distinct CDR3 sequences, roughly half of them singletons. Details on this clonotype: Antigen unknown.

The donors, healthy Caucasians from Russia, were aged roughly 6 to 90. Isolation of PBMCs gave at least 7 million cells per sample. The clonotype originates from a man between 60 and 75 years old in good health. Sequencing used blood. V usage is TRBV6-2 or TRBV6-3 and J usage is TRBJ2-7, with D uncertain. The CDR3 here is CASSYLSTYEQYF. The CDR3 coding sequence is TGTGCCAGCAGTTACCTTTCCACCTACGAGCAGTACTTC.